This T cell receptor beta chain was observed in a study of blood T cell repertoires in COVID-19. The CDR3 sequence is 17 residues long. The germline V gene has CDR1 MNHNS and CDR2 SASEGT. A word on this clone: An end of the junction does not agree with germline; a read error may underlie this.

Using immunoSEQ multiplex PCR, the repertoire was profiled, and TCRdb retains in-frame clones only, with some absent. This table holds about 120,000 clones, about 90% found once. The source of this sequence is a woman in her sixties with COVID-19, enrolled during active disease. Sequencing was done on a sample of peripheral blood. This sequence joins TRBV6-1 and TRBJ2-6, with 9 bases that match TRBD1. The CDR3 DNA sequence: TGTGCCAGCAGCGAAGACAGGGGGACATCTGGGGCCAACGTCCTGACTTTC. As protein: CASSEDRGTSGANVLTF.